Shown below are 23 T cell receptor beta chains from a single sample sequenced in a study of tumor and adjacent non-tumor tissue in lung cancer. TCRbeta libraries were built with three rounds of nested PCR, modified from ARM-PCR. TCRdb analysed the multiplex PCR reads with MiXCR anew, one entry per CDR3 protein. The table has over 60,000 distinct CDR3 sequences, 60% to 75% seen once. This sample's RNA came from whole unsorted tissue. The sample taken for sequencing was lung tumor tissue. These TCRs come from a man in his 60s with non-small cell lung cancer.

J is TRBJ1-1 and V is TRBV11-1, with a tentative D call TRBD1 (5 bases). Trimming left V 4 bases short and J 4 bases short, with 13 bases between. The CDR3 has 14 residues. The germline CDR1 and CDR2 sequences are SGHAT and FQDESV (reference sequence). The CDR3 protein is CASSSDMCVTEAFF. CDR3 nucleotides: TGTGCCAGCAGCTCGGACATGTGCGTCACTGAAGCTTTCTTT. The whole variable domain, filled in from reference TRBV11-1 and TRBJ1-1, reads EAEVAQSPRYKITEKSQAVAFWCDPISGHATLYWYRQILGQGPELLVQFQDESVVDDSQLPKDRFSAERLKGVDSTLKIQPAELGDSAMYLCASSSDMCVTEAFFGQGTRLTVV.

The chain's CDR3 is CASSESGLLNTEAFF. The CDR3 DNA follows: TGTGCCAGCAGTGAATCGGGGCTGCTAAACACTGAAGCTTTCTTT. The chain has TRBV6-1 and TRBJ1-1; maybe TRBD1 (5 bases). The germline V gene encodes CDR1 MNHNS and CDR2 SASEGT. The germline V and J ends were trimmed by 2 bases and 2 bases, with 12 bases remaining between them. This CDR3 is 15 amino acids long.

The chain employs TRBV5-4 and TRBJ2-3, with D hard to call. The CDR3 sequence is 16 residues long. Germline V gene sequence: CDR1 SGHNT, CDR2 YYREEE (reference sequence). V lost 4 bases, J lost 5 bases, and 20 bases lay in between. In DNA form, the CDR3 reads TGTGCCAGCAGCCCTATTGAGCAAGAGCCGGGAGATACGCAGTATTTT. Protein sequence: CASSPIEQEPGDTQYF.

Notes on this clonotype: Because the CDR3 is missing its conserved closing phenylalanine or tryptophan, this is likely a read error. The rearrangement uses TRBV10-3 and TRBJ2-1; D possibly corresponds to TRBD2 (5 bases). The CDR3 has 12 amino acids. Germline V gene sequence: CDR1 ENHRY, CDR2 SYGVKD. The CDR3 DNA reads TGTGTCATCGCGAGCGGTTACAATGAGCAGTTCCTC. Translated: CVIASGYNEQFL.

The chain carries TRBV30 and TRBJ2-1; D not resolved. V lost 5 bases to trimming and J lost 8 bases, with 10 bases between them. Germline-derived CDR1 and CDR2 are GTSNPN and SVGIG (reference sequence). This CDR3 comprises 11 residues. CDR3 sequence: CAWGLGYEQFF. The CDR3 DNA reads as TGTGCCTGGGGTTTGGGGTATGAGCAGTTCTTC.

Concerning this clonotype: The junction differs from germline at one of its ends, possibly a read error. This chain joins TRBV6-1 and TRBJ2-7; D may be TRBD2 (5 bases). The germline V gene encodes CDR1 MNHNS and CDR2 SASEGT. The CDR3 runs to 16 residues. Here the CDR3 DNA reads TGTGCCAGCTGTGAATCGGTCGGGGAAATCTTCTACGAGCAGTACTTC. It is translated as CASCESVGEIFYEQYF.

Note on this clonotype: Given the absence of the conserved phenylalanine or tryptophan at the CDR3 end, a read error is likely. The rearrangement links TRBV6-6 to TRBJ1-5; D perhaps matches TRBD1 (5 bases). The germline V gene encodes CDR1 MNHNY and CDR2 SVGAGI (reference sequence). There are 13 residues in the CDR3. The CDR3 region has the DNA TGTGCAAGCATACCAAACAGGAATCAGCCCCAGCATCTT. This encodes CASIPNRNQPQHL.

Details on this clonotype: Because it lacks the conserved phenylalanine or tryptophan at the end, this CDR3 is likely a read error. The rearrangement uses TRBV20-1 and TRBJ2-1; D is undetermined. Between the trimmed V and J ends, which lost 1 base and 11 bases, there was a span of 15 bases. The CDR3 length is 13 residues. The V gene's germline CDR1 is DFQATT and CDR2 SNEGSKA (reference sequence). The CDR3 loop is CSARVDWVPKQFL. Written as DNA, the CDR3 is TGCAGTGCTAGAGTAGATTGGGTGCCGAAGCAGTTCTTA.

Comments on this clonotype: The junction departs from the called germline gene at one end, perhaps through a read error. The CDR3 DNA follows: TGCAGCGTGGAAGACCCGGGACTAGTGATGGGGGAGCAGTACTTC. It codes for CSVEDPGLVMGEQYF. The V and J genes are TRBV29-1 and TRBJ2-7; 8 bases are shared with TRBD2. The CDR3 has 15 residues. Germline V gene sequence: CDR1 SQVTM, CDR2 ANQGSEA.

In the case of this clonotype: The final CDR3 position lacks the conserved phenylalanine or tryptophan, pointing to a likely read error. CDR3 sequence reads: CSVGTASNGCYTL. In nucleotides, the CDR3 is TGCAGCGTTGGGACAGCTAGCAACGGGTGCTACACCTTG. The chain recombines TRBV29-1 with TRBJ1-2, with D tentatively TRBD1 (6 bases). The CDR3 has 13 residues. Trimming left V 4 bases short and J 9 bases short, with 18 bases between. CDR1 and CDR2 from the germline V gene are SQVTM and ANQGSEA.

J is TRBJ2-5 and V is TRBV20-1; 7 bases line up with TRBD1. Germline trimming cut 3 bases from V and 7 bases from J; bases unmatched to any gene: 14. Germline CDR1 and CDR2: DFQATT and SNEGSKA (reference sequence). This CDR3 contains 15 residues. Here the CDR3 DNA reads TGCAGTGCTAGGACCAAGACAGGGTTTTTTGGGACCCAGTACTTC. Translated: CSARTKTGFFGTQYF.

This clonotype was counted many times. Likely a read error: the CDR3 ends without its conserved phenylalanine or tryptophan. Because the CDR3's place on the DNA is in doubt, the DNA is left out and the CDR3 is given as listed by TCRdb. J is TRBJ1-4 and V is TRBV20-1. CDR1 and CDR2 from the germline V gene are DFQATT and SNEGSKA (reference sequence). The CDR3 totals 9 residues, both ends included. The CDR3 here is CSARELVGV.

As concerns this clonotype: A read error may produce the germline difference seen at one junction end. The chain uses TRBV6-5 and TRBJ1-1; D not resolved. Germline CDR1 MNHEY, CDR2 SVGAGI. The CDR3 is 15 amino acids. CDR3 nucleotides: TGTGCCAGCAGTGGGTCGAGGAGAGGAAGCACTGTAGCTTTCTTT. This sequence encodes CASSGSRRGSTVAFF.

As concerns this clonotype: Just one base apart from a much larger clone, this may be a read error. This chain joins TRBV12-5 and TRBJ2-2; 9 bases agree with TRBD1. Germline CDR1 and CDR2: LGHNT and FRNRAP. The CDR3 contains 15 residues. The V segment lost 5 bases and the J segment 5 bases; nucleotides outside the gene matches: 6. The DNA of the CDR3 is TGTGCTAGTGGTAAGGGACAGGGAGAGACCGGGGAGCTGTTTTTT. This translates into CASGKGQGETGELFF.

This clonotype was recorded at least ten times. The junction departs from the called germline gene at one end, perhaps through a read error. The V and J genes are TRBV29-1 and TRBJ1-1; D might be TRBD1 (5 bases). The CDR3 contains 12 residues. Germline loops: CDR1 SQVTM, CDR2 ANQGSEA. The CDR3 is CSLKEGRNEALF. CDR3 nucleotide sequence: TGCAGCTTAAAAGAGGGGAGGAATGAAGCTCTCTTT.

With regard to this clonotype: This may be a read error, as it is one base from a much larger clone. The V call is TRBV20-1, the J call TRBJ1-1; a possible D gene is TRBD1 (5 bases). The CDR3 is made up of 13 amino acids. Trimming cost V 0 bases and J 6 bases, with 11 bases left between them. CDR1 is DFQATT and CDR2 is SNEGSKA in the germline V gene (reference sequence). CDR3 sequence: CSARDGRAAEAFF. DNA for the CDR3: TGCAGTGCTAGAGATGGCAGGGCCGCTGAAGCTTTCTTT.

This clonotype appeared a few times. Just one base apart from a much larger clone, this may be a read error. The conserved phenylalanine or tryptophan normally closing the CDR3 is absent here, so this likely arose from a read error. The chain joins TRBV20-1 to TRBJ2-4; maybe TRBD1 (6 bases). Germline CDR1 is DFQATT and CDR2 is SNEGSKA (reference sequence). V shed 5 bases and J shed 7 bases, with 9 bases lying between them. The CDR3 covers 11 residues. The CDR3 DNA reads TGCAGTGCTGCTCAGGGGAACATTCAGTACCTC. Translated, it gives CSAAQGNIQYL.

Concerning this clonotype: A read error may produce the germline difference seen at one junction end. The V gene is TRBV11-2, the J gene TRBJ2-1; D unclear. The V gene's germline CDR1 is SGHAT and CDR2 FQNNGV. This CDR3 is built from 14 residues. The CDR3 region is CASSLDPATPEQFF. As DNA, the CDR3 is TGCGCCAGCAGCTTAGATCCGGCAACCCCCGAGCAGTTCTTC.

Comments on this clonotype: The conserved phenylalanine or tryptophan is not found at the CDR3 terminus, so this likely reflects a read error. The V call is TRBV11-2, the J call TRBJ2-6, with unresolved D. The germline gives CDR1 SGHAT, CDR2 FQNNGV. The CDR3 totals 14 residues. Here the CDR3 reads CGSSFGSGANVLTY. The DNA for the CDR3 is TGTGGCAGCAGCTTCGGCTCTGGGGCCAACGTCCTGACTTAC.

A word on this clonotype: Relative to the germline gene, one junction end is altered; a read error may explain this. V usage is TRBV6-2 or TRBV6-3 and J usage is TRBJ1-1; the D gene is possibly TRBD1 (5 bases). The CDR3 runs 13 residues. The germline CDR1 and CDR2 sequences are MNHEY and SVGEGT. Here the CDR3 reads CASTFSGKTEAFF. The CDR3 bases are TGTGCCAGCACTTTTTCAGGGAAGACTGAAGCTTTTTTT.

As regards this clonotype: At one end the junction does not follow the germline gene, possibly because of a read error. The V call is TRBV6-1, the J call TRBJ1-5; weak D call: TRBD1 (6 bases). Per germline, CDR1 MNHNS and CDR2 SASEGT. The CDR3 extends over 14 amino acids. CDR3 nucleotides: TGTGCCAACAGTGAAAGTACAGGGCGGCAGCCCCGGCATTTT. This codes for CANSESTGRQPRHF.

As for this clonotype: This is likely a read error, given that the CDR3 carries no conserved phenylalanine or tryptophan at its end. The genes are TRBV13 and TRBJ1-2; unclear D gene. The germline V gene encodes CDR1 PRHDT and CDR2 FYEKMQ (reference sequence). CDR3 size: 15 residues. CDR3 sequence: CASNLGQGPNYGYTL. The DNA of the CDR3 is TGTGCCAGCAACTTAGGCCAAGGCCCTAACTATGGCTACACCCTC.

Comment on this clonotype: The germline gene is not matched at one end of the junction; a read error may be the cause. V gene TRBV10-3 combines with J gene TRBJ2-6; 12 nucleotides align to TRBD2. The germline gives CDR1 ENHRY, CDR2 SYGVKD. The CDR3 is 20 residues long. Here the CDR3 DNA reads TGTGCTATCAGTGAACATGGGTCTAGCGGGAGGGGTTCTGGGGCCAACGTCCTGACTTTC. Translating it yields CAISEHGSSGRGSGANVLTF.